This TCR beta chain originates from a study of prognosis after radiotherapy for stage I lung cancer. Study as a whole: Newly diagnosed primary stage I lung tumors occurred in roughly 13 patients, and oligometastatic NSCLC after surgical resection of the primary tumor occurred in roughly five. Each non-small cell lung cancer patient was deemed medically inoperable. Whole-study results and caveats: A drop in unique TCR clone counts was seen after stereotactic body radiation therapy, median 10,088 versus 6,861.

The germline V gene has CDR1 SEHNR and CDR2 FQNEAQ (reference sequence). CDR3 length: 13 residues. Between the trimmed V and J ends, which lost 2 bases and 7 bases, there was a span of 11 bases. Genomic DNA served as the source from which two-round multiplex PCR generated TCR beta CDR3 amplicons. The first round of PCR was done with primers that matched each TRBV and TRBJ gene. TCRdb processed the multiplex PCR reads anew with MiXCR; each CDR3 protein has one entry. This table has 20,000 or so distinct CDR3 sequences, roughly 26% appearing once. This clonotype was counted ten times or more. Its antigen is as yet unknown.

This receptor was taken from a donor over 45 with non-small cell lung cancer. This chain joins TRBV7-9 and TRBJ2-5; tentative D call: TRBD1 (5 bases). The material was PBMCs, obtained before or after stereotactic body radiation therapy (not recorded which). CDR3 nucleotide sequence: TGTGCCAGCAGCTTATATCCAGGGCCGACCCAGTACTTC. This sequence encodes CASSLYPGPTQYF. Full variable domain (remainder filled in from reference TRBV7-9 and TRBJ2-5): DTGVSQNPRHKITKRGQNVTFRCDPISEHNRLYWYRQTLGQGPEFLTYFQNEAQLEKSRLLSDRFSAERPKGSFSTLEIQRTEQGDSAMYLCASSLYPGPTQYFGPGTRLLVL.